Below, 5 T cell receptor beta chains from the same sample are listed, as sequenced in a study of blood T cell repertoires in COVID-19. TCRdb keeps only in-frame clones here, not all; method: immunoSEQ multiplex PCR. Here the sample spans around 380,000 clones, approximately 80% being singletons. What was sequenced was peripheral blood. The receptors come from a human donor with acute or convalescent COVID-19. The donor label of this sample is uncertain.

J is TRBJ2-7 and V is TRBV19, with 9 positions matching TRBD1. J was trimmed by 0 bases and V by 7 bases; bases with no gene match: 4. The length of the CDR3 is 14 residues. Germline V gene lookup returns CDR1 LNHDA and CDR2 SQIVND (reference sequence). CDR3 loop: CASTATGGSYEQYF. DNA of the CDR3: TGTGCCAGTACCGCGACAGGGGGCTCCTACGAGCAGTACTTC.

The rearrangement joins TRBV27 to TRBJ1-5, with 8 bases lining up with TRBD1. Germline lookup yields CDR1 MNHEY and CDR2 SMNVEV (reference sequence). J was trimmed by 5 bases and V by 4 bases; bases with no gene match: 4. This CDR3 comprises 14 residues. CDR3 sequence: CASSYTTGDQPQHF. The CDR3 nucleotides are TGTGCCAGCAGTTACACGACAGGGGATCAGCCCCAGCATTTT.

The CDR3 coding sequence is TGCGCCAGCAGCTTGGAGGCAGGTCCGTTGAATTCACCCCTCCACTTT. Encoded protein: CASSLEAGPLNSPLHF. The rearrangement uses TRBV5-1 and TRBJ1-6; the D is unclear. V was trimmed by 0 bases and J by 7 bases, leaving 14 bases between them. Germline assignment: CDR1 SGHRS and CDR2 YFSETQ. This CDR3 region has 16 residues.

This clone was seen only once. The J gene is TRBJ1-5, the V gene TRBV4-1; maybe TRBD1 (5 bases). This CDR3 comprises 15 residues. V was trimmed by 0 bases and J by 4 bases, leaving 10 bases between them. CDR1 and CDR2 from the germline V gene are MGHRA and YSYEKL. Here the CDR3 reads CASSQDWGGNQPQHF. For the CDR3, the DNA is TGCGCCAGCAGCCAAGACTGGGGGGGTAATCAGCCCCAGCATTTT.

The chain links TRBV4-2 to TRBJ2-7; 10 bases are shared with TRBD1. This CDR3 contains 16 residues. Germline CDR1 and CDR2: LGHNA and YNFKEQ. The V segment lost 4 bases and the J segment 4 bases; nucleotides outside the gene matches: 10. The CDR3 nucleotides are TGTGCCAGCAGCCGACAGGGGGCCAGAGGAAGATACGAGCAGTACTTC. It translates to CASSRQGARGRYEQYF.